This T cell receptor (beta chain) was found in a study of cytomegalovirus exposure and HLA in healthy donors. Study information: Unique TCRs numbering around 80 million, obtained from HLA-typed donors, made up an early data release.

In the PCR, 60 Vbeta and 13 Jbeta primers were used. Sequenced by immunoSEQ multiplex PCR; TCRdb stores in-frame clones only, minus some. Found here are 45,000 to 70,000 clones; the top ten clones hold approximately 10%. A remark on this clone: Its target is unknown.

Whole-study results and caveats: The study had only CMV serostatus as immune exposure information.

The length of the CDR3 is 13 residues. V shed 4 bases and J shed 5 bases, with 12 bases lying between them. Germline assignment: CDR1 KGHSH and CDR2 LQKENI. The V call is TRBV18, the J call TRBJ2-7, with unresolved D. This sequence was found in a woman between 45 and 60 years old in good health and CMV-seropositive. The specimen was PBMCs. CDR3 amino acids: CASSLLMSDEQYF. The CDR3 nucleotides are TGTGCCAGCTCACTCCTTATGAGCGACGAGCAGTACTTC. The full variable domain, its missing parts supplied by reference TRBV18 and TRBJ2-7, is NAGVMQNPRHLVRRRGQEARLRCSPMKGHSHVYWYRQLPEEGLKFMVYLQKENIIDESGMPKERFSAEFPKEGPSILRIQQVVRGDSAAYFCASSLLMSDEQYFGPGTRLTVT.